A single T cell receptor (beta chain) is shown here with its context. The antigen remains unidentified. The data were taken from a study of cytomegalovirus exposure and HLA in healthy donors. In the study overall: One earlier analysis, a look at around 180 million T cells, found more than 100 million unique TCR beta sequences.

Donors had nominal health at sampling but likely had unrecorded immune exposures. Primers included in the PCR were 60 Vbeta and 13 Jbeta primers. Measured with immunoSEQ multiplex PCR; TCRdb has only the in-frame clones, and not every one. The data show some 170,000 clones, with 80% to 90% seen just once and around 4.7% held by the top ten. Study-level findings and limits: Later analysis demonstrated an association between a missense DCLRE1C variant and TCR beta V- and J-gene trimming.

Looked up from germline, CDR1 is SEHNR and CDR2 is FQNEAQ (reference sequence). V shed 4 bases and J 3 bases; nucleotides not matched to a gene: 6. The CDR3 spans 15 residues. Sequencing input: PBMCs. This chain links TRBV7-9 with TRBJ1-5; 7 nucleotides match TRBD1. This TCR was recovered from a woman aged 18-30 years in good health and CMV-seropositive. The CDR3 here is CASSSTTGVNQPQHF. Written as DNA, the CDR3 is TGTGCCAGCAGCTCCACAACAGGGGTCAATCAGCCCCAGCATTTT.